This T cell receptor beta chain was observed in a study of blood T cell repertoires in COVID-19. In the study overall: The United States, Italy and Spain were the sources of the acute and convalescent COVID-19 samples.

Looked up from germline, CDR1 is LNHDA and CDR2 is SQIVND (reference sequence). J was trimmed by 6 bases and V by 9 bases; bases with no gene match: 7. The CDR3 has 13 residues. Authors' methods: From reference gene primer amplification, estimates of nucleated cell counts were derived. Generated by immunoSEQ multiplex PCR, the TCRdb table keeps only in-frame clones and is missing some. D and trimming were read from the DNA, whereas the V and J calls and clone size are those reported in that table. Of 99,000 or so clones in the sample, more than 75% were seen once. The origin of this receptor is a man over 45 with acute or convalescent COVID-19. The sample consisted of peripheral blood. The chain is built from TRBV19 and TRBJ1-5, with 8 bases that match TRBD1. The CDR3 protein is CASGDRTTQPQHF. In DNA form, the CDR3 reads TGTGCCAGCGGGGACAGGACAACTCAGCCCCAGCATTTT.